The 6 T cell receptor beta chains in this list originate from one sample, sequenced in a study of identical twins. Each CDR3 protein is one row after TCRdb ran MiXCR on the 5' RACE reads. The table records 430,000 or so distinct CDR3 sequences, less than 25% of them present only once. These data also featured in a second study, about T cells expressing NK-cell markers.

The material sequenced was CD4+ T cells sorted from blood. All receptors come from a woman aged 18 to 35 in good health.

The V call is TRBV20-1, the J call TRBJ2-3; D possibly matches TRBD1 or TRBD2 (6 bases each). Germline V CDR1 and CDR2: DFQATT, SNEGSKA (reference sequence). This CDR3 has 14 amino acids. V lost 5 bases and J 0 bases, leaving 12 bases between the germline ends. The CDR3 coding sequence is TGCAGTGCTGGTACGGGGGCCAGCACAGATACGCAGTATTTT. It encodes CSAGTGASTDTQYF.

The CDR3 region has the DNA TGTGCCAGCAGCTTGCTCTTTGGCAACTATGGCTACACCTTC. Protein: CASSLLFGNYGYTF. The rearrangement uses TRBV5-4 and TRBJ1-2; D is undetermined. V lost 1 base and J 2 bases, leaving 9 bases between the germline ends. Germline CDR1 reads SGHNT; CDR2 reads YYREEE (reference sequence). The CDR3 has 14 amino acids.

This clonotype was detected only a few times. The chain joins TRBV5-1 to TRBJ2-6; D gene uncertain. The V gene lost 2 bases and the J gene lost 0 bases, with 6 bases spanning the gap. CDR1 is SGHRS and CDR2 is YFSETQ in the germline V gene. The CDR3 loop spans 15 amino acids. CDR3 region: CASSLRTSGANVLTF. In nucleotides, the CDR3 is TGCGCCAGCAGCTTACGGACCTCTGGGGCCAACGTCCTGACTTTC.

J is TRBJ1-4 and V is TRBV11-2; D uncertain. Germline loops: CDR1 SGHAT, CDR2 FQNNGV. This CDR3 is 12 amino acids long. The V gene lost 0 bases and the J gene lost 14 bases, with 10 bases spanning the gap. CDR3 DNA sequence: TGTGCCAGCAGCTTAGATCTCCGGACGCTGTTTTTT. As protein: CASSLDLRTLFF.

This clonotype was seen a handful of times. The chain couples TRBV19 to TRBJ1-2; D unresolved. The V gene's germline CDR1 is LNHDA and CDR2 SQIVND (reference sequence). V lost 0 bases and J 7 bases, leaving 15 bases between the germline ends. CDR3 length: 15 residues. The CDR3 nucleotides are TGTGCCAGTAGTATAGAGGGCACATCCCAGACTGGCTACACCTTC. Protein: CASSIEGTSQTGYTF.

This clonotype was seen only a few times. This chain uses TRBV3-1 with TRBJ2-7; D is unclear. This CDR3 contains 12 residues. Germline values: CDR1 LGHDT, CDR2 YNNKEL (reference sequence). The ends were cut back, 3 bases at V and 4 bases at J, with 7 bases in the middle. In DNA, the CDR3 is TGTGCCAGCAGCCACCTTCGGTACGAGCAGTACTTC. As protein: CASSHLRYEQYF.